Following are 32 T cell receptor beta chains from one sample sequenced in a study of CD8 T cells in Susac syndrome. A quantity of about 0.45 to 1 ug RNA underwent reverse transcription using random hexamers. TCRdb analysed the immunoSEQ multiplex PCR reads with MiXCR anew, one entry per CDR3 protein. The data hold approximately 220,000 distinct CDR3 sequences, with 85% to 95% observed a single time. The material sequenced was CD4+ T cells from PBMCs. The receptor set was obtained from a human donor with multiple sclerosis.

The chain carries TRBV6-2 or TRBV6-3 and TRBJ2-7; TRBD1 aligns across 7 bases. With 11 bases clipped from V and 6 bases from J, the junction kept 13 bases outside the gene matches. The CDR3 sequence is 13 residues long. CDR1 MNHEY and CDR2 SVGEGT come from the germline V gene. CDR3 in amino acids: CAGTGDSLSEQYF. The CDR3 DNA sequence: TGTGCCGGCACCGGGGACAGCCTTAGCGAGCAGTACTTC.

The chain employs TRBV7-9 and TRBJ2-3, with D tentatively TRBD2 (5 bases). The CDR3 is made up of 10 amino acids. CDR1 and CDR2 from the germline V gene are SEHNR and FQNEAQ (reference sequence). The V end lost 8 bases, the J end lost 10 bases, and 10 bases lay between the germline ends. The CDR3 here is CASEAGAQYF. CDR3 bases: TGTGCCAGCGAGGCCGGGGCGCAGTATTTT.

The chain links TRBV20-1 to TRBJ1-5; unclear D gene. The V gene's germline CDR1 is DFQATT and CDR2 SNEGSKA (reference sequence). This CDR3 comprises 12 residues. The V and J ends lost 6 bases and 7 bases respectively, with 13 bases between them. Here the CDR3 DNA reads TGCAGTGCCGGGTTTAGAGGCCAGCCCCAGCATTTT. Encoded protein: CSAGFRGQPQHF.

The gene calls are TRBV6-1 and TRBJ1-6; TRBD1 might be the D (6 bases). Trimming stripped 4 bases from V and 11 bases from J, with 6 bases between. The CDR3 loop spans 11 amino acids. Per germline, CDR1 MNHNS and CDR2 SASEGT. In nucleotides, the CDR3 is TGTGCCAGCAGTGCAGGGGCACCCCTCCACTTT. Its translation is CASSAGAPLHF.

This chain connects TRBV30 to TRBJ1-2; D not certain. The CDR3 consists of 12 residues. V gave up 3 bases and J gave up 4 bases, with 9 bases separating them. Germline V gives CDR1 GTSNPN, CDR2 SVGIG (reference sequence). CDR3 nucleotides: TGTGCCTGGAGGGGCGTCAGCTATGGCTACACCTTC. Its translation is CAWRGVSYGYTF.

This sequence joins TRBV2 and TRBJ2-7; TRBD1 or TRBD2 may be the D gene (5 bases each). Trimming stripped 2 bases from V and 2 bases from J, with 13 bases between. From germline, CDR1 is SNHLY and CDR2 FYNNEI. This CDR3 spans 15 amino acids. The CDR3 coding sequence is TGTGCCAGCAGTGAAATCCGGGACGGGCCCTACGAGCAGTACGTC. This gives the protein CASSEIRDGPYEQYV.

In regard to this clonotype: One junction end does not reproduce the germline sequence, and a read error may be involved. J is TRBJ2-5 and V is TRBV7-7; TRBD1 aligns across 7 bases. Germline V gene data show CDR1 as SSHAT and CDR2 as FNYEAQ (reference sequence). This CDR3 is 13 amino acids long. The CDR3 bases are TGTGCTAGCAGCCGCCAGGGGGAAGAGACCCAGTACTTC. This codes for CASSRQGEETQYF.

This chain connects TRBV12-3 or TRBV12-4 to TRBJ1-1; D is uncertain. The CDR3 extends over 15 amino acids. V lost 2 bases to trimming and J lost 3 bases, with 13 bases between them. The CDR3 nucleotides read TGTGCCAGCAGTTTATTCCAATCCGGGGACACTGAAGCTTTCTTT. Its protein is CASSLFQSGDTEAFF.

This sequence joins TRBV3-1 and TRBJ2-1; D could derive from TRBD1 or TRBD2 (5 bases each). The V end lost 0 bases, the J end lost 8 bases, and 17 bases lay between the germline ends. This CDR3 region has 16 residues. Germline values: CDR1 LGHDT, CDR2 YNNKEL (reference sequence). Here the CDR3 reads CASSQDPGALWDEQFF. The CDR3 bases are TGTGCCAGCAGCCAAGATCCCGGGGCGCTGTGGGATGAGCAGTTCTTC.

The chain links TRBV29-1 to TRBJ1-3, with D uncertain. The CDR3 has 11 residues. CDR1 and CDR2 from the germline V gene are SQVTM and ANQGSEA. V was shortened by 7 bases and J by 4 bases, with 8 bases between the two germline ends. CDR3 coding DNA: TGCAGCGGGGAACAGGGAAACACCATATATTTT. It is translated as CSGEQGNTIYF.

V and J are TRBV20-1 and TRBJ2-1; 7 nucleotides match TRBD2. Germline CDR1 and CDR2: DFQATT and SNEGSKA (reference sequence). V lost 0 bases, J lost 2 bases, and 7 bases stayed unmatched. The CDR3 has 16 residues. CDR3 region: CSARDLTGGPYNEQFF. The CDR3 bases are TGCAGTGCTAGAGATCTAACGGGGGGTCCCTACAATGAGCAGTTCTTC.

The V gene is TRBV30, the J gene TRBJ2-5, with 11 bases aligning to TRBD2. Trimming cost V 2 bases and J 7 bases; bases outside gene matches: 15. Germline values: CDR1 GTSNPN, CDR2 SVGIG (reference sequence). This CDR3 has 17 residues. CDR3 sequence reads: CAWSKLAGAPPRWTQYF. CDR3 DNA sequence: TGTGCCTGGAGTAAACTAGCGGGGGCCCCTCCGCGGTGGACCCAGTACTTC.

V is TRBV3-1 and J is TRBJ2-1; D perhaps matches TRBD2 (6 bases). Germline loops: CDR1 LGHDT, CDR2 YNNKEL (reference sequence). CDR3 length equals 14 residues. Trimming cost V 2 bases and J 6 bases, with 11 bases left between them. CDR3 protein: CASSQNGGSNEQFF. The CDR3 nucleotides read TGTGCCAGCAGCCAAAACGGGGGTAGCAATGAGCAGTTCTTC.

This clonotype was recorded once. The rearrangement joins TRBV20-1 to TRBJ2-1; 9 bases are shared with TRBD2. J lost 0 bases, V lost 3 bases, and 12 bases had no gene match. This CDR3 has 18 residues. Germline V lookup: CDR1 DFQATT, CDR2 SNEGSKA (reference sequence). The CDR3 loop reads CSASPSSGVRPSYNEQFF. CDR3 in DNA: TGCAGTGCTAGTCCTTCTAGCGGGGTCCGTCCCTCCTACAATGAGCAGTTCTTC.

V and J are TRBV29-1 and TRBJ2-7; possibly TRBD1 for D (6 bases). Per the germline V gene, CDR1 is SQVTM and CDR2 is ANQGSEA. V was shortened by 3 bases and J by 1 base, with 10 bases between the two germline ends. The CDR3 spans 13 residues. The CDR3 region is CSVELGASYEQYF. CDR3 in DNA: TGCAGCGTTGAGTTGGGGGCTTCCTACGAGCAGTACTTC.

The chain is built from TRBV5-1 and TRBJ2-6; 12 bases are shared with TRBD1. The germline V gene encodes CDR1 SGHRS and CDR2 YFSETQ. With V trimmed by 5 bases and J by 0 bases, 9 bases remained unmatched. CDR3 length: 19 residues. The CDR3 region is CASSAGTGGSLSGANVLTF. In nucleotides, the CDR3 is TGCGCCAGCAGTGCGGGGACAGGGGGCTCCCTCTCTGGGGCCAACGTCCTGACTTTC.

V gene TRBV30 combines with J gene TRBJ2-7, with D perhaps assigned TRBD1 or TRBD2 (5 bases each). From germline, CDR1 is GTSNPN and CDR2 SVGIG (reference sequence). This CDR3 contains 14 residues. Deletions cut 4 bases from V and 1 base from J, with 14 bases between. CDR3 loop: CAWKSGTLSYEQYF. The DNA for the CDR3 is TGTGCCTGGAAATCCGGGACGTTGTCCTACGAGCAGTACTTC.

The gene calls are TRBV2 and TRBJ2-3; D is possibly TRBD1 (6 bases). V was shortened by 6 bases and J by 0 bases, with 13 bases between the two germline ends. The CDR3 is 15 amino acids. Germline values: CDR1 SNHLY, CDR2 FYNNEI. CDR3 sequence reads: CASREQGSSTDTQYF. CDR3 coding DNA: TGTGCCAGCAGGGAACAGGGTTCTAGCACAGATACGCAGTATTTT.

V is TRBV30 and J is TRBJ1-5; D not resolved. V was clipped by 1 base and J by 2 bases, with 6 bases between them. The V gene's germline CDR1 is GTSNPN and CDR2 SVGIG (reference sequence). The CDR3 is 13 residues long. CDR3 in amino acids: CAWSGAGNQPQHF. The CDR3 bases are TGTGCCTGGAGTGGGGCAGGCAATCAGCCCCAGCATTTT.

The sample holds one count of this clonotype. J is TRBJ2-3 and V is TRBV15, with TRBD2 matching over 7 bases. V gave up 3 bases and J gave up 2 bases; unmatched junction bases: 8. In germline, CDR1 is LNHNV, CDR2 YYDKDF (reference sequence). There are 16 residues in the CDR3. In nucleotides, the CDR3 is TGTGCCACCAGCAGCGGCCGCGGGGGAGACACAGATACGCAGTATTTT. Translation: CATSSGRGGDTDTQYF. The variable domain in full, with the rest retrieved from reference TRBV15 and TRBJ2-3, is DAMVIQNPRYQVTQFGKPVTLSCSQTLNHNVMYWYQQKSSQAPKLLFHYYDKDFNNEADTPDNFQSRRPNTSFCFLDIRSPGLGDTAMYLCATSSGRGGDTDTQYFGPGTRLTVL.

The chain couples TRBV20-1 to TRBJ1-1, with TRBD1 as a possible D gene (6 bases). With 3 bases removed from V and 11 bases from J, the gap between germline ends came to 22 bases. This CDR3 is 14 amino acids long. CDR1 DFQATT and CDR2 SNEGSKA come from the germline V gene (reference sequence). CDR3 residues: CSASSVSQGRDAFF. The CDR3 coding sequence is TGCAGTGCTAGTTCGGTGTCGCAGGGGCGGGATGCTTTCTTT.

The rearrangement uses TRBV15 and TRBJ1-4; TRBD1 aligns across 7 bases. The ends lost 1 base at V and 5 bases at J; junction bases unmatched: 1. Looked up from germline, CDR1 is LNHNV and CDR2 is YYDKDF (reference sequence). This CDR3 contains 14 residues. The CDR3 coding sequence is TGTGCCACCAGCAGAGTACAGGGGAATGAAAAACTGTTTTTT. Residues: CATSRVQGNEKLFF. Drawing the rest from reference TRBV15 and TRBJ1-4, the complete variable domain is DAMVIQNPRYQVTQFGKPVTLSCSQTLNHNVMYWYQQKSSQAPKLLFHYYDKDFNNEADTPDNFQSRRPNTSFCFLDIRSPGLGDTAMYLCATSRVQGNEKLFFGSGTQLSVL.

This chain joins TRBV10-2 and TRBJ2-7; 7 bases map to TRBD1. In germline, CDR1 is WSHSY, CDR2 SAAADI. This CDR3 region has 14 residues. V lost 5 bases to trimming and J lost 3 bases; unmatched junction nucleotides: 7. CDR3 sequence reads: CASSFTGDSYEQYF. The CDR3 DNA reads TGCGCCAGCAGTTTTACAGGGGACAGCTACGAGCAGTACTTC.

The CDR3 is CSATGEYGYTF. The CDR3 coding sequence is TGCAGTGCTACAGGGGAATATGGCTACACCTTC. The rearrangement joins TRBV20-1 to TRBJ1-2; D perhaps matches TRBD1 (6 bases). Looked up from germline, CDR1 is DFQATT and CDR2 is SNEGSKA (reference sequence). The CDR3 is 11 residues long. The V gene lost 4 bases and the J gene lost 5 bases, with 8 bases spanning the gap.

This sequence joins TRBV5-1 and TRBJ2-2; 8 bases line up with TRBD1. V dropped 4 bases and J dropped 4; count of bases not matched to a gene: 6. Germline assignment: CDR1 SGHRS and CDR2 YFSETQ. The CDR3 spans 15 residues. CDR3 in amino acids: CASSAGQGGTGELFF. In DNA form, the CDR3 reads TGCGCCAGCAGCGCCGGACAGGGAGGCACCGGGGAGCTGTTTTTT.

The V gene is TRBV6-5, the J gene TRBJ2-7; TRBD1 aligns across 9 bases. The germline CDR1 and CDR2 sequences are MNHEY and SVGAGI. J lost 3 bases, V lost 6 bases, and 3 bases had no gene match. CDR3 size: 13 residues. The CDR3 DNA reads TGTGCCAGCAGCCGGGACAGGGACTACGAGCAGTACTTC. This codes for CASSRDRDYEQYF.

This clonotype occurred a few times. The CDR3 here is CASSPGTSNTGELFF. The CDR3 nucleotides read TGTGCCAGCTCACCCGGGACGAGCAACACCGGGGAGCTGTTTTTT. This chain uses TRBV18 with TRBJ2-2; tentatively, D is TRBD1 or TRBD2 (5 bases each). The CDR3 length is 15 residues. V lost 3 bases and J 2 bases, leaving 10 bases between the germline ends. Germline V CDR1 and CDR2: KGHSH, LQKENI.

This sequence joins TRBV7-3 and TRBJ1-1; 7 nucleotides match TRBD1. CDR3 length: 14 amino acids. With 7 bases clipped from V and 4 bases from J, the junction kept 9 bases outside the gene matches. Germline V gives CDR1 SGHTA, CDR2 FQGTGA. The CDR3 loop is CASTNPQGGTEAFF. The CDR3 coding sequence is TGTGCCAGCACAAACCCCCAGGGGGGCACTGAAGCTTTCTTT. The full variable domain, with the rest looked up from reference TRBV7-3 and TRBJ1-1, is GAGVSQTPSNKVTEKGKYVELRCDPISGHTALYWYRQSLGQGPEFLIYFQGTGAADDSGLPNDRFFAVRPEGSVSTLKIQRTERGDSAVYLCASTNPQGGTEAFFGQGTRLTVV.

The table lists this clonotype with a count of one. The chain joins TRBV9 to TRBJ1-2; 10 bases agree with TRBD1. The trim removed 0 bases at V and 4 bases at J, leaving 3 bases unmatched. The CDR3 is 15 residues long. Germline CDR1 reads SGDLS; CDR2 reads YYNGEE. In DNA form, the CDR3 reads TGTGCCAGCAGCGTAGGGGGACAGGGGACCTATGGCTACACCTTC. It translates to CASSVGGQGTYGYTF.

This clonotype appeared a single time. V and J are TRBV5-4 and TRBJ2-4; D remains ambiguous. The CDR3 has 14 amino acids. The germline V gene has CDR1 SGHNT and CDR2 YYREEE (reference sequence). The V end lost 0 bases, the J end lost 7 bases, and 11 bases lay between the germline ends. The CDR3: CASSLERKGNIQYF. DNA of the CDR3: TGTGCCAGCAGCTTGGAAAGGAAAGGGAACATTCAGTACTTC.

The chain uses TRBV20-1 and TRBJ2-4; no reliable D call. The CDR3 totals 12 residues. Trimming removed 6 bases at V and 7 bases at J, with 13 bases between. Germline lookup yields CDR1 DFQATT and CDR2 SNEGSKA (reference sequence). Here the CDR3 reads CSATDEGNIQYF. CDR3 in DNA: TGCAGTGCGACCGACGAAGGGAACATTCAGTACTTC.

The rearrangement links TRBV3-1 to TRBJ1-4, with TRBD1 identical over 7 bases. The V and J ends lost 2 bases and 5 bases, in that order; junction bases with no gene match: 5. CDR1 and CDR2 (germline): LGHDT, YNNKEL (reference sequence). The CDR3 extends over 15 amino acids. The CDR3 sequence is CASSQRGQSNEKLFF. The CDR3 nucleotides are TGTGCCAGCAGCCAAAGGGGACAGAGCAATGAAAAACTGTTTTTT.